This T cell receptor (beta chain) was captured in a study of cytomegalovirus exposure and HLA in healthy donors. Study outcomes and limitations: A further, later analysis showed that HLA-associated TCR beta chains (compared with equally common others) were more clonally expanded. Later genetic work tied a missense DCLRE1C variant to beta-chain V and J trimming.

On this clone itself: The target antigen is unknown.

The CDR3 sequence is 13 residues long. Germline V lookup: CDR1 SGHAT, CDR2 FQNNGV. Trimming removed 5 bases at V and 3 bases at J, with 11 bases between. Researchers ran the PCR with 60 Vbeta and 13 Jbeta primers. Clones were read by immunoSEQ multiplex PCR, and TCRdb kept only the in-frame ones, dropping some. The data show about 110,000 clones, with 65% to 85% seen just once and 2% to 2.5% held by the top ten. The sequenced material came from PBMCs. The clonotype originates from a man aged 25-45 years in good health and CMV-seronegative. The rearrangement links TRBV11-2 to TRBJ2-7, with D perhaps TRBD2 (5 bases). The DNA for the CDR3 is TGTGCCAGCAGCCCCGGGGTCCTCTACGAGCAGTACTTC. Its translation: CASSPGVLYEQYF.